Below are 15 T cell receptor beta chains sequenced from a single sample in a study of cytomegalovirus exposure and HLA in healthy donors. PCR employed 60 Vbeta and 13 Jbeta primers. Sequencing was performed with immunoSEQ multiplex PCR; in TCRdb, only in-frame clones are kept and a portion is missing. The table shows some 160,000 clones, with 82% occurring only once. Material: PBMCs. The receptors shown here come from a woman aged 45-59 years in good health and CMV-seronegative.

In DNA, the CDR3 is TGTGCCAGCAGGACCGACAGGAGTCGCTACGAGCAGTACTTC. Residues: CASRTDRSRYEQYF. This chain joins TRBV6-1 and TRBJ2-7; a weak D match, TRBD1 (6 bases). Germline V gives CDR1 MNHNS, CDR2 SASEGT. The length of the CDR3 is 14 residues. Trimming left V 6 bases short and J 3 bases short, with 15 bases between.

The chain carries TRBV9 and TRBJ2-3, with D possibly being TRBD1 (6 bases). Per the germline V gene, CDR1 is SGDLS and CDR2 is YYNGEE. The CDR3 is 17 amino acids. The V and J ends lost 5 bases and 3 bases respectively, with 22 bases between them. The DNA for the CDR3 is TGTGCCAGCAGTCGTACCAACTGGGGGCTGGGGACAGATACGCAGTATTTT. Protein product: CASSRTNWGLGTDTQYF.

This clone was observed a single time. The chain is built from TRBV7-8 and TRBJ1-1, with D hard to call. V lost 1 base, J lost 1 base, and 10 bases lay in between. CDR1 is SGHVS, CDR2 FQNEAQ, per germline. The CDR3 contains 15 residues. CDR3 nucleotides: TGTGCCAGCAGCTTAGGGTTGGGGAGGAACACTGAAGCTTTCTTT. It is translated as CASSLGLGRNTEAFF.

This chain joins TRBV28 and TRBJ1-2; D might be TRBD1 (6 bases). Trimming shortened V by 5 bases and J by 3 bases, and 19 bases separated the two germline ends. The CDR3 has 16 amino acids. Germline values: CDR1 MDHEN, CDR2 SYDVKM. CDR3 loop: CASSPADSTGYYGYTF. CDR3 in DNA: TGTGCCAGCAGTCCCGCTGACTCGACAGGATACTATGGCTACACCTTC.

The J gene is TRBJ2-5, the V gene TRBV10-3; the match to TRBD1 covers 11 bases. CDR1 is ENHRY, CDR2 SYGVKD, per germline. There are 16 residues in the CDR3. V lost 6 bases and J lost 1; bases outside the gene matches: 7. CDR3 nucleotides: TGTGCCATCAGCGGGACAGGGGGACCCATCCAAGAGACCCAGTACTTC. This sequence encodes CAISGTGGPIQETQYF.

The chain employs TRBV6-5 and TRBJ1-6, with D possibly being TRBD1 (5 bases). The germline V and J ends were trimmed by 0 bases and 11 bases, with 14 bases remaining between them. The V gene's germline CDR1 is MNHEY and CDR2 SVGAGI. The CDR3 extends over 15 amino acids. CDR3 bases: TGTGCCAGCAGTTACTCGGTAAGGGGTTGGGCACCCCTCCACTTT. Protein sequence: CASSYSVRGWAPLHF.

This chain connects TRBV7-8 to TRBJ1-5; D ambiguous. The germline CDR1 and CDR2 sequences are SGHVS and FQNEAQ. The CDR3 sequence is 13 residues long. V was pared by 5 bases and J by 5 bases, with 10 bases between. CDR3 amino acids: CASSPRIYQPQHF. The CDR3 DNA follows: TGTGCCAGCAGCCCCAGGATCTATCAGCCCCAGCATTTT. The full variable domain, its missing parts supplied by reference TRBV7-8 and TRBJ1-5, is GAGVSQSPRYKVAKRGQDVALRCDPISGHVSLFWYQQALGQGPEFLTYFQNEAQLDKSGLPSDRFFAERPEGSVSTLKIQRTQQEDSAVYLCASSPRIYQPQHFGDGTRLSIL.

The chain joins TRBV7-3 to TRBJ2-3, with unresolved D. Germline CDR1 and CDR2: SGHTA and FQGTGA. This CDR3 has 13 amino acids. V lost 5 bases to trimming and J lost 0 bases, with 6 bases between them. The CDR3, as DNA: TGTGCCAGCAGCGTGACTAGCACAGATACGCAGTATTTT. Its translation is CASSVTSTDTQYF.

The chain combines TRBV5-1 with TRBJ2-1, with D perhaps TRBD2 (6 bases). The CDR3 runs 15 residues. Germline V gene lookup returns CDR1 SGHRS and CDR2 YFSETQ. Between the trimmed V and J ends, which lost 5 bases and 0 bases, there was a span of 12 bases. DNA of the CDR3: TGCGCCAGCAGTTTAGCGGATAGCTCCTACAATGAGCAGTTCTTC. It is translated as CASSLADSSYNEQFF.

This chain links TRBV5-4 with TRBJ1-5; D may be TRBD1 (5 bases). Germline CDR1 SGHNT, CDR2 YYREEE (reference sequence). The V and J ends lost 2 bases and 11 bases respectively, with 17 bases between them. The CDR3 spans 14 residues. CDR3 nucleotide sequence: TGTGCCAGCAGCTTTGGGGGGGACCGTGGGGCCCAGCATTTT. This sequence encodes CASSFGGDRGAQHF.

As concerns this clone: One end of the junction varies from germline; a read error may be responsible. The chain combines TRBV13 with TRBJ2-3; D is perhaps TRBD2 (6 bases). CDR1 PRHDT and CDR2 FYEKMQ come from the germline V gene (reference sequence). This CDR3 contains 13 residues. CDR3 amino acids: CASSLSTGDTHYF. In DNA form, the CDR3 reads TGTGCCAGCAGCTTAAGTACGGGAGATACGCATTATTTT. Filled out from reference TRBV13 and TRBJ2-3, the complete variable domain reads AAGVIQSPRHLIKEKRETATLKCYPIPRHDTVYWYQQGPGQDPQFLISFYEKMQSDKGSIPDRFSAQQFSDYHSELNMSSLELGDSALYFCASSLSTGDTHYFGPGTRLTVL.

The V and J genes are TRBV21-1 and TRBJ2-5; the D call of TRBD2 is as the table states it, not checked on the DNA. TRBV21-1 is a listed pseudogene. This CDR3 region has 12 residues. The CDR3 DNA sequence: TGTGCCAGCAGCAAAGGAGGTGAGACCCAGTACTTC. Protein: CASSKGGETQYF.

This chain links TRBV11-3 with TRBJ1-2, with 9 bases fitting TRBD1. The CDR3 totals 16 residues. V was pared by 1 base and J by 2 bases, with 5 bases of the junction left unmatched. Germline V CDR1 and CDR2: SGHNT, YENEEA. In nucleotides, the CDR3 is TGTGCCAGCAGCTTAGGCTTTACAGGGGGCAACTATGGCTACACCTTC. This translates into CASSLGFTGGNYGYTF.

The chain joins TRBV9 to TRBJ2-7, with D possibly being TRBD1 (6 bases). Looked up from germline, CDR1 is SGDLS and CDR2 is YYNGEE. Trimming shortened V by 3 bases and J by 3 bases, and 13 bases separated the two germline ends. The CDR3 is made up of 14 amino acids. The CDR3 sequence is CASSARDKYYEQYF. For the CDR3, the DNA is TGTGCCAGCAGCGCCCGGGACAAGTACTACGAGCAGTACTTC.

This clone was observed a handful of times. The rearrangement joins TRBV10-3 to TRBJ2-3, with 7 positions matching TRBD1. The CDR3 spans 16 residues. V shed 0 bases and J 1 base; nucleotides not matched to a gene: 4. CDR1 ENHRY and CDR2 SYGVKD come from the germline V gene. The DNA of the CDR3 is TGTGCCATCAGTGAGTCCAGAGGGGGCGGCACAGATACGCAGTATTTT. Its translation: CAISESRGGGTDTQYF.